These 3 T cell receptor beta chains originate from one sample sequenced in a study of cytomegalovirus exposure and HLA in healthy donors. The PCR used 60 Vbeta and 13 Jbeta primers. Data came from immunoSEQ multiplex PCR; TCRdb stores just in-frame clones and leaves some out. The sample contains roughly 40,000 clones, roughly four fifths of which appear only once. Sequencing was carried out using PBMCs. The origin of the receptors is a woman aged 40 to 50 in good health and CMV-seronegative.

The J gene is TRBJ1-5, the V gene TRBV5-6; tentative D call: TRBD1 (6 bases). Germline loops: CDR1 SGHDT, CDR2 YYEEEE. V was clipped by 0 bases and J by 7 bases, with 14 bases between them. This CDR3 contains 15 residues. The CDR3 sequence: CASSLGRGQGQPQHF. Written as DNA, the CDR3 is TGTGCCAGCAGCTTGGGCAGGGGACAAGGACAGCCCCAGCATTTT.

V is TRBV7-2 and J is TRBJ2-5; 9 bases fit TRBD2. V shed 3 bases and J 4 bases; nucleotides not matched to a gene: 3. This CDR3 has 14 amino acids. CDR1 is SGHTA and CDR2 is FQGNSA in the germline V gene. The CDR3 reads CASSFNSGGETQYF. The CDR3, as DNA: TGTGCCAGCAGCTTTAATAGCGGGGGAGAGACCCAGTACTTC.

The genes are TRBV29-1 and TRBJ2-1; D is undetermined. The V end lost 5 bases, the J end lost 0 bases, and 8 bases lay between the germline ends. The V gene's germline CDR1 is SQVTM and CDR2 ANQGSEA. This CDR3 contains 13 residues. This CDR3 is CSVRPGSYNEQFF. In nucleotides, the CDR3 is TGCAGCGTTAGGCCGGGCTCCTACAATGAGCAGTTCTTC.